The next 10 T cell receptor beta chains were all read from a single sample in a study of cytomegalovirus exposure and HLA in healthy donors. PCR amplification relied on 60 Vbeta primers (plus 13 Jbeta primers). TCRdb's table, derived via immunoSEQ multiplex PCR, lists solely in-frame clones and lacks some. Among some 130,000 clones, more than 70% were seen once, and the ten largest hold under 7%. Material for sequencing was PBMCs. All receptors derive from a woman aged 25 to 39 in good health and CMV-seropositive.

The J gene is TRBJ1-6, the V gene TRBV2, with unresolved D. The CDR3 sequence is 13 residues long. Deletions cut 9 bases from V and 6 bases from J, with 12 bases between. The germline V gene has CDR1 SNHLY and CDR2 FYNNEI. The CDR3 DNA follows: TGTGCCAGTCGTAGAAGCATTAATTCACCCCTCCACTTT. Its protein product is CASRRSINSPLHF.

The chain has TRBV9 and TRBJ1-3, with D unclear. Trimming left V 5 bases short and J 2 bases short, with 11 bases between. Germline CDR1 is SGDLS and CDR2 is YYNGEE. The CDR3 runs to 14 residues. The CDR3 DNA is TGTGCCAGCAGTCTACAGTCAGCTGGAAACACCATATATTTT. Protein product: CASSLQSAGNTIYF.

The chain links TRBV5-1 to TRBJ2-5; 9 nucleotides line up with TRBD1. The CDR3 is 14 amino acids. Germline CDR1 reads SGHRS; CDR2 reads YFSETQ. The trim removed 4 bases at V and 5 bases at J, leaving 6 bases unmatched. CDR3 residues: CASSVTGGEETQYF. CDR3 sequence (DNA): TGCGCCAGCAGCGTGACAGGGGGAGAGGAGACCCAGTACTTC. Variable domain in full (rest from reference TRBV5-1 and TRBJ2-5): KAGVTQTPRYLIKTRGQQVTLSCSPISGHRSVSWYQQTPGQGLQFLFEYFSETQRNKGNFPGRFSGRQFSNSRSEMNVSTLELGDSALYLCASSVTGGEETQYFGPGTRLLVL.

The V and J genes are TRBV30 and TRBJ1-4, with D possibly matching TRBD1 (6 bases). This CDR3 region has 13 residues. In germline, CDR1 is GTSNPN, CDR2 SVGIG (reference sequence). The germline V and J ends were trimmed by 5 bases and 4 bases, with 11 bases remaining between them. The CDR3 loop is CAWEQGNNEKLFF. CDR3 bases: TGTGCCTGGGAACAGGGAAATAATGAAAAACTGTTTTTT.

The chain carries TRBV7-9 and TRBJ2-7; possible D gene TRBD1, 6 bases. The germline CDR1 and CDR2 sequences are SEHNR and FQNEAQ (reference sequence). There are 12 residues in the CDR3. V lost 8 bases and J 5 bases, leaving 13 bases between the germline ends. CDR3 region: CASSPGANEQYF. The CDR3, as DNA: TGTGCCAGCTCCCCAGGGGCTAACGAGCAGTACTTC.

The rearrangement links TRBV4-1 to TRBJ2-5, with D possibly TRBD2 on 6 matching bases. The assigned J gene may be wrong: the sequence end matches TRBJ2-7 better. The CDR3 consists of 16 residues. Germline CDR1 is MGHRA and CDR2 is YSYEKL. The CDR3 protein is CASSQAAGASSYEQYF. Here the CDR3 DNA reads TGCGCCAGCAGCCAGGCAGCGGGCGCTTCTTCCTACGAGCAGTACTTC.

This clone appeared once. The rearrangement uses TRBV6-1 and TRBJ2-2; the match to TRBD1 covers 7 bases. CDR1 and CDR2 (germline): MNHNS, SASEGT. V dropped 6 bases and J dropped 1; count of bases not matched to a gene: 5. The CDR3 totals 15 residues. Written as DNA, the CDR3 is TGTGCCAGCAGATCGACAGGGCGGAACACCGGGGAGCTGTTTTTT. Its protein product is CASRSTGRNTGELFF.

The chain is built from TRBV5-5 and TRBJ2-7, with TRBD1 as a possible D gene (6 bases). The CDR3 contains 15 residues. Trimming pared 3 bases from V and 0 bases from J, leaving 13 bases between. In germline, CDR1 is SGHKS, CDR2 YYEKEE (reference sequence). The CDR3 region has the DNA TGTGCCAGCAGCTCAATCGGGACAAACTCCTACGAGCAGTACTTC. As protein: CASSSIGTNSYEQYF. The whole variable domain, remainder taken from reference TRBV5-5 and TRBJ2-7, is DAGVTQSPTHLIKTRGQQVTLRCSPISGHKSVSWYQQVLGQGPQFIFQYYEKEERGRGNFPDRFSARQFPNYSSELNVNALLLGDSALYLCASSSIGTNSYEQYFGPGTRLTVT.

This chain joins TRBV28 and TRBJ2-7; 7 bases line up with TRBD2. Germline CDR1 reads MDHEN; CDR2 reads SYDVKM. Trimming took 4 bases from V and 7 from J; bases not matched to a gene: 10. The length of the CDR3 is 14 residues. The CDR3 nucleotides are TGTGCCAGCAGTTCCCAGGCTAGCGGAGGGGAGCAGTACTTC. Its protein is CASSSQASGGEQYF.

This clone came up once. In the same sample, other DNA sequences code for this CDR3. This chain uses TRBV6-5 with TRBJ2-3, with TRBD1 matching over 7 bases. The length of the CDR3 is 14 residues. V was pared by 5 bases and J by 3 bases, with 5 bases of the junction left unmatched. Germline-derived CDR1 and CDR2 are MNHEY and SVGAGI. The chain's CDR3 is CASSRQGSTDTQYF. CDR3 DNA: TGTGCCAGCAGTAGACAGGGTAGTACAGATACGCAGTATTTT.